This section outlines one T cell receptor (beta chain) sequence together with its context. Its cognate antigen is unknown. Germline V lookup: CDR1 SGHRS, CDR2 YFSETQ. Trimming removed 0 bases from V and 3 bases from J, with 9 bases in between. The CDR3 runs 14 residues. Sequenced by immunoSEQ multiplex PCR; TCRdb stores in-frame clones only, minus some. The data show around 74,000 clones, 80% to 95% seen once. This entry is derived from a study of OX40 agonist ivuxolimab in advanced cancers. Exclusion applied to patients with autoimmune disease history or systemic immunosuppression. The study, taken as a whole, reports: The CD4+ and CD8+ T cells in the blood had expanded clonally by week 6 at 0.1 to 3.0 mg/kg.

The sample consisted of CD4+ or CD8+ T cells sorted from blood, taken in a trial of the OX40 agonist ivuxolimab. The clonotype was recovered from an adult with an advanced solid tumor such as melanoma, head and neck, liver or kidney cancer. The chain links TRBV5-1 to TRBJ1-2, with a weak D call TRBD1 (6 bases). The CDR3 DNA sequence: TGCGCCAGCAGCTTGGCCCCAGGGGACTATGGCTACACCTTC. Its protein product is CASSLAPGDYGYTF.